This T cell receptor (beta chain) was documented in a study of beta chain features in type 1 diabetes. cDNA synthesis used the whole RNA isolate, giving expressed TCRB sequences. The repertoire was sequenced with immunoSEQ multiplex PCR; TCRdb's copy has only in-frame clones and lacks some. The sample has over 300,000 clones; less than 10% are singletons. Overall study results and limits: In patients and controls equally, PCR might favor templates that are shorter. Insertions at VDJ junctions were less frequent in type 1 diabetes patients. These patients also deleted more nucleotides at the same junctions. All four CD4+ subsets of Type 1 diabetes patients contained TCRB CDR3s that were moderately but significantly shorter.

The CDR3 spans 13 residues. Trimming shortened V by 0 bases and J by 10 bases, and 12 bases separated the two germline ends. The germline V gene encodes CDR1 SGDLS and CDR2 YYNGEE. As concerns this clone: The antigen is undetermined.

The sequence derives from a woman younger than 35 in good health. Specimen: central memory CD4+ T cells from blood. The chain uses TRBV9 and TRBJ2-3, with D perhaps matching TRBD2 (6 bases). The CDR3 region has the DNA TGTGCCAGCAGCGTAGGGACTAATTGGGCGCAGTATTTT. It codes for CASSVGTNWAQYF.